The clone carrying this T cell receptor beta chain was detected only once. J gave up 2 bases and V 6 bases, and 9 bases lay outside the gene matches. CDR3 length equals 15 residues. Germline CDR1 reads SEHNR; CDR2 reads FQNEAQ (reference sequence). In the study's own analysis: Cell counts per sample came from amplifying reference gene primers. Clones were sequenced by immunoSEQ multiplex PCR, and TCRdb holds only the in-frame ones, with some missing. V, J and clone size derive from that table, while D and trimming were established from the DNA sequence. The repertoire holds fewer than 300,000 clones, with about 89% as singletons. Cohort allocation depended upon clinical history that participants reported. This entry comes from a study of blood T cell repertoires in COVID-19. Study information: Samples representing acute and convalescent COVID-19 were sourced from the United States, Italy and Spain. T cells, B-cell-depleted T cells, or PBMCs provided the cDNA or gDNA that served as material.

Sequencing input: PBMCs or T cells enriched from blood (not recorded which). The chain is built from TRBV7-9 and TRBJ2-5; 7 bases map to TRBD1. This clonotype was obtained from a man in his forties or fifties who had recovered from COVID-19. The CDR3 spells CASSTLGTDQETQYF. In nucleotides, the CDR3 is TGTGCCAGCAGTACGCTCGGGACAGATCAAGAGACCCAGTACTTC.